One and the same sample provided the 25 T cell receptor beta chains below, sequenced in a study of cytomegalovirus exposure and HLA in healthy donors. The PCR contained 60 Vbeta and 13 Jbeta primers. Here immunoSEQ multiplex PCR was the method, and the copy in TCRdb shows in-frame clones only, minus some. The sample has about 59,000 clones; roughly 77% are singletons. The sequencing sample was made of PBMCs. The receptor set was obtained from a young man in good health and CMV-seropositive.

J is TRBJ2-7 and V is TRBV4-2; weak D call: TRBD1 (5 bases). The V gene lost 1 base and the J gene lost 4 bases, with 14 bases spanning the gap. The CDR3 is 15 amino acids. From germline, CDR1 is LGHNA and CDR2 YNFKEQ. CDR3 protein: CASSQGSGHNYEQYF. The CDR3, as DNA: TGTGCCAGCAGCCAAGGATCCGGACATAATTACGAGCAGTACTTC.

The chain carries TRBV30 and TRBJ2-5, with a weak D call TRBD1 (6 bases). Near its end, the DNA agrees better with TRBJ2-7, so the J call may be wrong. The germline CDR1 and CDR2 sequences are GTSNPN and SVGIG (reference sequence). CDR3 length: 14 amino acids. The CDR3 DNA reads as TGTGCCTGGAGTGTAGCTGGGACAACCTACGAGCAGTACTTC. Its translation is CAWSVAGTTYEQYF.

The rearrangement uses TRBV5-1 and TRBJ2-3; 9 bases fit TRBD1. Per germline, CDR1 SGHRS and CDR2 YFSETQ. V was clipped by 0 bases and J by 4 bases; unmatched bases: 0. The CDR3 sequence is 14 residues long. CDR3 sequence: CASSLGQGADTQYF. The CDR3 nucleotides read TGCGCCAGCAGCTTGGGACAGGGGGCAGATACGCAGTATTTT.

The chain is built from TRBV5-1 and TRBJ2-1; D might be TRBD1 (7 bases). The V end lost 2 bases, the J end lost 13 bases, and 22 bases lay between the germline ends. This CDR3 contains 15 residues. CDR1 is SGHRS and CDR2 is YFSETQ in the germline V gene. The CDR3 sequence is CASSFARDRILGQFF. CDR3 nucleotide sequence: TGCGCCAGCAGCTTCGCGCGGGACAGAATCTTGGGACAGTTCTTC.

This clone occurred once. The V and J genes are TRBV10-3 and TRBJ1-2; D not resolved. This CDR3 spans 12 amino acids. Germline-derived CDR1 and CDR2 are ENHRY and SYGVKD. V lost 6 bases and J 7 bases, leaving 12 bases between the germline ends. The CDR3 sequence: CAISVDEGGYTF. The CDR3 nucleotides read TGTGCCATCAGCGTGGATGAGGGTGGCTACACCTTC.

The chain links TRBV9 to TRBJ2-7; 7 positions agree with TRBD2. The V gene's germline CDR1 is SGDLS and CDR2 YYNGEE. Trimming cost V 3 bases and J 4 bases; bases outside gene matches: 10. CDR3 size: 15 residues. The CDR3 sequence: CASSASGSVLYEQYF. CDR3 DNA: TGTGCCAGCAGCGCTAGCGGCTCTGTCCTATACGAGCAGTACTTC.

This clone was seen only a few times. This chain joins TRBV5-4 and TRBJ1-2; 8 nucleotides align to TRBD1. J was trimmed by 8 bases and V by 5 bases; bases with no gene match: 8. Per the germline V gene, CDR1 is SGHNT and CDR2 is YYREEE (reference sequence). CDR3 length equals 13 residues. CDR3 sequence: CASSPDRAGGYTF. The DNA for the CDR3 is TGTGCCAGCAGTCCGGACAGGGCGGGCGGCTACACCTTC. The full variable domain, its missing parts supplied by reference TRBV5-4 and TRBJ1-2, is ETGVTQSPTHLIKTRGQQVTLRCSSQSGHNTVSWYQQALGQGPQFIFQYYREEENGRGNFPPRFSGLQFPNYSSELNVNALELDDSALYLCASSPDRAGGYTFGSGTRLTVV.

This chain links TRBV7-2 with TRBJ2-7, with D uncertain. This CDR3 has 14 residues. The V gene lost 5 bases and the J gene lost 2 bases, with 13 bases spanning the gap. CDR1 and CDR2 from the germline V gene are SGHTA and FQGNSA. CDR3 protein: CASSPVRSAYEQYF. CDR3 coding DNA: TGTGCCAGCAGCCCGGTTCGGTCTGCCTACGAGCAGTACTTC.

V gene TRBV6-1 combines with J gene TRBJ1-1, with a weak D call TRBD1 (6 bases). The CDR3 loop spans 11 amino acids. V lost 8 bases to trimming and J lost 7 bases, with 11 bases between them. Germline lookup yields CDR1 MNHNS and CDR2 SASEGT. The CDR3 spells CASDGTCEAFF. CDR3 in DNA: TGTGCCAGCGACGGGACATGTGAAGCTTTCTTT.

V is TRBV6-1 and J is TRBJ1-1, with no clear D. Trimming took off 8 bases at V and 0 bases at J, with 10 bases between the two ends. This CDR3 region has 13 residues. Germline CDR1 reads MNHNS; CDR2 reads SASEGT. CDR3 nucleotide sequence: TGTGCCAGCCTCAGGTTCATGAACACTGAAGCTTTCTTT. Encoded protein: CASLRFMNTEAFF.

CDR3 amino acids: CASSLSRQGAYEQYF. The CDR3 DNA reads TGTGCCAGCAGTTTATCAAGACAGGGGGCTTACGAGCAGTACTTC. This chain connects TRBV2 to TRBJ2-7, with 10 positions matching TRBD1. The J segment lost 4 bases and the V segment lost 5 bases, leaving 8 bases of the junction unmatched. Per the germline V gene, CDR1 is SNHLY and CDR2 is FYNNEI. This CDR3 has 15 residues.

This sequence joins TRBV28 and TRBJ1-2, with TRBD1 matching 9 bases. Germline values: CDR1 MDHEN, CDR2 SYDVKM. The CDR3 runs to 14 residues. J lost 7 bases, V lost 6 bases, and 9 bases had no gene match. The CDR3 loop is CASSRDRVTGGYTF. CDR3 DNA: TGTGCCAGCAGCCGGGACAGGGTTACGGGTGGCTACACCTTC.

The chain carries TRBV7-9 and TRBJ1-4; D is possibly TRBD1 (6 bases). V lost 5 bases and J 5 bases, leaving 18 bases between the germline ends. The germline V gene encodes CDR1 SEHNR and CDR2 FQNEAQ (reference sequence). The CDR3 has 16 amino acids. The CDR3 DNA reads TGTGCCAGCAGCCCCCTGCCAGGACAGCCAAATGAAAAACTGTTTTTT. Its translation: CASSPLPGQPNEKLFF.

The chain has TRBV27 and TRBJ2-3, with D tentatively TRBD1 (5 bases). Looked up from germline, CDR1 is MNHEY and CDR2 is SMNVEV (reference sequence). The V end was cut by 2 bases, the J end by 3 bases, with 12 bases between. The CDR3 is made up of 15 amino acids. The CDR3 DNA is TGTGCCAGCAGTTTAGAAGGGGTTTGGACAGATACGCAGTATTTT. As protein: CASSLEGVWTDTQYF.

The chain employs TRBV2 and TRBJ1-2; the match to TRBD1 covers 11 bases. CDR3 length: 13 residues. V was clipped by 9 bases and J by 8 bases; unmatched bases: 8. Germline V gives CDR1 SNHLY, CDR2 FYNNEI. CDR3 sequence reads: CASEDRGHVGYTF. The CDR3 DNA reads as TGTGCCAGTGAGGACAGGGGGCACGTAGGCTACACCTTC.

The chain links TRBV5-1 to TRBJ2-7; D perhaps matches TRBD1 (6 bases). V shed 7 bases and J shed 6 bases, with 14 bases lying between them. Germline CDR1 SGHRS, CDR2 YFSETQ. The CDR3 has 12 amino acids. CDR3 protein: CASANTGLEQYF. Here the CDR3 DNA reads TGCGCCAGCGCCAATACAGGGCTCGAGCAGTACTTC. The variable domain in full, with the rest retrieved from reference TRBV5-1 and TRBJ2-7, is KAGVTQTPRYLIKTRGQQVTLSCSPISGHRSVSWYQQTPGQGLQFLFEYFSETQRNKGNFPGRFSGRQFSNSRSEMNVSTLELGDSALYLCASANTGLEQYFGPGTRLTVT.

This rearrangement joins TRBV15 to TRBJ1-6; D gene unclear. The V end was cut by 1 base, the J end by 8 bases, with 12 bases between. This CDR3 is 15 amino acids long. Germline V gives CDR1 LNHNV, CDR2 YYDKDF (reference sequence). CDR3: CATSRGGLKDSPLHF. In DNA form, the CDR3 reads TGTGCCACCAGCAGAGGAGGTCTCAAGGATTCACCCCTCCACTTT. Full variable domain (outside the CDR3, taken from reference TRBV15 and TRBJ1-6): DAMVIQNPRYQVTQFGKPVTLSCSQTLNHNVMYWYQQKSSQAPKLLFHYYDKDFNNEADTPDNFQSRRPNTSFCFLDIRSPGLGDTAMYLCATSRGGLKDSPLHFGNGTRLTVT.

The chain employs TRBV4-1 and TRBJ2-3; 15 nucleotides line up with TRBD2. The ends lost 3 bases at V and 1 base at J; junction bases unmatched: 5. Per the germline V gene, CDR1 is MGHRA and CDR2 is YSYEKL. This CDR3 has 18 amino acids. CDR3: CASSHGLAGGVGTDTQYF. The CDR3 bases are TGCGCCAGCAGCCACGGACTAGCGGGGGGGGTTGGCACAGATACGCAGTATTTT.

The V gene is TRBV10-3, the J gene TRBJ2-1; D possibly corresponds to TRBD2 (5 bases). With 2 bases removed from V and 0 bases from J, the gap between germline ends came to 11 bases. The CDR3 totals 16 residues. CDR1 and CDR2 (germline): ENHRY, SYGVKD. CDR3 sequence: CAISESSTSSYNEQFF. The CDR3 coding sequence is TGTGCCATCAGTGAGAGTAGTACTAGCTCCTACAATGAGCAGTTCTTC.

V is TRBV29-1 and J is TRBJ1-5; D call uncertain. The CDR3 has 14 amino acids. Germline-derived CDR1 and CDR2 are SQVTM and ANQGSEA. The V end was cut by 4 bases, the J end by 0 bases, with 10 bases between. The CDR3 here is CSVGEGFSNQPQHF. The CDR3 coding sequence is TGCAGCGTTGGGGAGGGCTTTAGCAATCAGCCCCAGCATTTT.

The V call is TRBV7-9, the J call TRBJ1-6; D gene unclear. Trimming pared 0 bases from V and 7 bases from J, leaving 4 bases between. Germline CDR1 reads SEHNR; CDR2 reads FQNEAQ (reference sequence). This CDR3 has 13 residues. CDR3: CASSLAGNSPLHF. CDR3 nucleotides: TGTGCCAGCAGCTTAGCTGGCAATTCACCCCTCCACTTT.

CDR3 amino acids: CAISESRGRFQPQHF. CDR3 in DNA: TGTGCCATCAGTGAGTCAAGGGGGCGCTTTCAGCCCCAGCATTTT. The chain has TRBV10-3 and TRBJ1-5; 7 bases align to TRBD1. The trim removed 0 bases at V and 6 bases at J, leaving 5 bases unmatched. The CDR3 loop spans 15 amino acids. Germline CDR1 reads ENHRY; CDR2 reads SYGVKD.

V and J are TRBV19 and TRBJ1-5; D gene unclear. V lost 3 bases, J lost 9 bases, and 12 bases lay in between. The CDR3 spans 13 residues. Germline V lookup: CDR1 LNHDA, CDR2 SQIVND (reference sequence). The CDR3 sequence is CASSIAEHAPQHF. As DNA, the CDR3 is TGTGCCAGTAGTATTGCGGAGCACGCGCCCCAGCATTTT.

This clone was detected once. This chain uses TRBV7-2 with TRBJ2-1, with 7 bases aligning to TRBD1. CDR3 length: 12 residues. Germline V gene sequence: CDR1 SGHTA, CDR2 FQGNSA. After removal of 4 bases from V and 12 bases from J, the junction contained 6 bases not matched to a gene. CDR3 residues: CASSSDRARQFF. In DNA form, the CDR3 reads TGTGCCAGCAGCTCTGACAGGGCACGGCAGTTCTTC.

This clone was detected only once. V and J are TRBV5-4 and TRBJ2-5, with a possible D match to TRBD1 (6 bases). CDR1 is SGHNT, CDR2 YYREEE, per germline (reference sequence). This CDR3 is 15 amino acids long. V was pared by 4 bases and J by 7 bases, with 20 bases between. The CDR3 DNA reads as TGTGCCAGCAGCCTCGGACAGCTCCAAGGTGGGACCCAGTACTTC. It is translated as CASSLGQLQGGTQYF.